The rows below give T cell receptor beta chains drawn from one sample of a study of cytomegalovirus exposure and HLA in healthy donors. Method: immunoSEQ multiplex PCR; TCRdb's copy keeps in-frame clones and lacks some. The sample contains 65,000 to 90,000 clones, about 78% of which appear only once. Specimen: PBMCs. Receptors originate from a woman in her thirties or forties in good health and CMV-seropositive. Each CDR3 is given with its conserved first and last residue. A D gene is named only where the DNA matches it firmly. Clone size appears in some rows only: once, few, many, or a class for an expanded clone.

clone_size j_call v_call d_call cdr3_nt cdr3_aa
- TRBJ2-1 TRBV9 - TGTGCCAGCAACGACATGAGAAGCTCCTACAATGAGCAGTTCTTC CASNDMRSSYNEQFF
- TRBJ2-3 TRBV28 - TGTGCCAGCAGTCCCGGGACAGGGAGATTCAGCGGGGGGAGCACAGATACGCAGTATTTT CASSPGTGRFSGGSTDTQYF
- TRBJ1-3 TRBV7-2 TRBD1 TGTGCCAGCAGCCTAGGGGCAGGGGGCAGGGACACCATATATTTT CASSLGAGGRDTIYF
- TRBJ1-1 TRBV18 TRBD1 TGTGCCAGCTCCCTCGGGACAGGGAACACTGAAGCTTTCTTT CASSLGTGNTEAFF
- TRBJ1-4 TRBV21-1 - TGTGCCAGCAGCAAAGCTAGGGAGGGAACTAATGAAAAACTGTTTTTT CASSKAREGTNEKLFF
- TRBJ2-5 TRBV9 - TGTGCCAGCAGCGGTTCTGAAGGGGCCTGGTACCAAGAGACCCAGTACTTC CASSGSEGAWYQETQYF
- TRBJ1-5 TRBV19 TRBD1 TGTGCCAGTAGTGGGGACAGGTGGAGCAATCAGCCCCAGCATTTT CASSGDRWSNQPQHF
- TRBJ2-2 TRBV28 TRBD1 TGTGCCAGCAGTCACCCCGGGACAGCTACGAACACCGGGGAGCTGTTTTTT CASSHPGTATNTGELFF
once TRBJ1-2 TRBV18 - TGTGCCAGCTCACCGGACATTACTAACTATGGCTACACCTTC CASSPDITNYGYTF
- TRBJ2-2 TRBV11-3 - TGTGCCAGCAGCGGTGGAAGGGGGGGAACCGGGGAGCTGTTTTTT CASSGGRGGTGELFF
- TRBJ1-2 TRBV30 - TGTGCCTGGAGTGGACAGGCGGGTGGCTACACCTTC CAWSGQAGGYTF
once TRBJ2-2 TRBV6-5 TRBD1 TGTGCCACCCCCAGTTATGGGACAGACACCGGGGAGCTGTTTTTT CATPSYGTDTGELFF
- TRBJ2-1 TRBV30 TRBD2 TGTGCCTGGAGTGGGACTAGCGGGGGGTTGGTGTTTTCTGAGCAGTTCTTC CAWSGTSGGLVFSEQFF
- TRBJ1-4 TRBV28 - TGTGCCATCAGGCAGACAGGAGATGAAAAACTGTTTTTT CAIRQTGDEKLFF
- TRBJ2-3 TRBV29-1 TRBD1 TGCAGCTACCCCAGGGGGCAAGGAGATACGCAGTATTTT CSYPRGQGDTQYF
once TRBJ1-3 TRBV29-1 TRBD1 TGCAGCGCCCGGACAGGGGAATCCGTCGCTGGAAACACCATATATTTT CSARTGESVAGNTIYF
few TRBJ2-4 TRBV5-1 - TGCGCCAGCAGCTCTGAAAACATTCAGTACTTC CASSSENIQYF
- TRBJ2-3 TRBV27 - TGTGCCAGCAGTAGATACAGGGGCACAGATACGCAGTATTTT CASSRYRGTDTQYF
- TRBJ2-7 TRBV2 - TGTGCCAGCAGCGACAGCTACGAGCAGTACTTC CASSDSYEQYF
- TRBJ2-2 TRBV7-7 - TGTGCCAGCAGCTTAGCCCTAGGTTCCGGGGAGCTGTTTTTT CASSLALGSGELFF
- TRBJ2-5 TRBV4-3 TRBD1 TGCGCCAGCAGCTTAACCGGGACAGGGGTCGAGACCCAGTACTTC CASSLTGTGVETQYF
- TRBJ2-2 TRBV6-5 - TGTGCCAGCAGTTACTCATCCGGAGAGACCGGGGAGCTGTTTTTT CASSYSSGETGELFF
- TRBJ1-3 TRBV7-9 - TGTGCCAGTCCGACAAACCCCTCTGGAAACACCATATATTTT CASPTNPSGNTIYF
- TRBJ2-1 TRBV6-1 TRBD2 TGTGCCAGCCGGACTAGCGGGGGGGCCCCAAGGAGCGAGTTCTTC CASRTSGGAPRSEFF
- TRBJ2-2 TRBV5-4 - TGTGCCCCTACTCTGACAGGAAATGGTCCCGGGGAGCTGTTTTTT CAPTLTGNGPGELFF
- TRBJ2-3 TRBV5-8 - TGTGCCAGCAGCTCAACGGGCGGGGACACAGATACGCAGTATTTT CASSSTGGDTDTQYF
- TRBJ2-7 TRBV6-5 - TGTGCCAGCAGTTACTCAGGGAGCTCCTACGAGCAGTACTTC CASSYSGSSYEQYF
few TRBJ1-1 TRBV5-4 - TGTGCCAGCAGCTTTCAGGGAAACACTGAAGCTTTCTTT CASSFQGNTEAFF
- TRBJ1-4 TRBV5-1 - TGCGCCAGCAGCTCAACAGGGTTTCCAACTAATGAAAAACTGTTTTTT CASSSTGFPTNEKLFF
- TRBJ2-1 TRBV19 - TGTGCCAGTAGTGTAGGGGCGGGAAACAATGAGCAGTTCTTC CASSVGAGNNEQFF
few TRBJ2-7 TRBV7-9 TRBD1 TGTGCCAGCAGCGGGACAGGGGTTGGCTACGAGCAGTACTTC CASSGTGVGYEQYF
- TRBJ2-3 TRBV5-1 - TGCGCCAGCAGCTTGGCCGGAAGGCGGGGAGGCACAGATACGCAGTATTTT CASSLAGRRGGTDTQYF
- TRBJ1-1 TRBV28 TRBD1 TGTGCCAGCAGTGCGACAGGGTACGCTGAAGCTTTCTTT CASSATGYAEAFF
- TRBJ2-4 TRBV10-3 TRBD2 TGTGCCATCAGTGAGGGGGGGGTTGCCAAAAACATTCAGTACTTC CAISEGGVAKNIQYF
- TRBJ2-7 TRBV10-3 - TGTGCCATCACCGAGGACGAGCAGTACTTC CAITEDEQYF
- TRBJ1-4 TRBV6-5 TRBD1 TGTGCCAGCAGTCGGGACAGAGAGAAACTGTTTTTT CASSRDREKLFF
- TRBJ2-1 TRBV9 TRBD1 TGTGCCAGCAGCCAGGGGGCAAACGACAATGAGCAGTTCTTC CASSQGANDNEQFF
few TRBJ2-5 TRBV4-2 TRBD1 TGTGCCAGCAGCCAAGAGCAGGGACAGGGTCTAAAGACCCAGTACTTC CASSQEQGQGLKTQYF
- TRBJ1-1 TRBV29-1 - TGCAGCGCTGGACTTTGGCCCATATCTGAAGCTTTCTTT CSAGLWPISEAFF
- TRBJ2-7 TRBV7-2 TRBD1 TGTGCCAGCAGCTTATTGACAGGGTCCTCCTACGAGCAGTACTTC CASSLLTGSSYEQYF
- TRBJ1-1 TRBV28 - TGTGCCAGCAGTGGCGGGGCGGAGAACACTGAAGCTTTCTTT CASSGGAENTEAFF
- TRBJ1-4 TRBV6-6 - TGTGCCAGCCTATACGAAAAACTGTTTTTT CASLYEKLFF